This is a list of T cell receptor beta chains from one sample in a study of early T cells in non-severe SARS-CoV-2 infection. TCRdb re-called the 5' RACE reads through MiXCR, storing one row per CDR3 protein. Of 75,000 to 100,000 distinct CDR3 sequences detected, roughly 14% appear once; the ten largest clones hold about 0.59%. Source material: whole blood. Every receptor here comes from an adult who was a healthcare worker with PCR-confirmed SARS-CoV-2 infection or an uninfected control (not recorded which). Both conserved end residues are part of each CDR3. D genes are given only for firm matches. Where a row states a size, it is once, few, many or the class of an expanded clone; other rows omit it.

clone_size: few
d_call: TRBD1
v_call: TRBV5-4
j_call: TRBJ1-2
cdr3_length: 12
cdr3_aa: CASSRDSYGYTF
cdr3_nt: TGTGCCAGCAGCCGGGACAGCTATGGCTACACCTTC

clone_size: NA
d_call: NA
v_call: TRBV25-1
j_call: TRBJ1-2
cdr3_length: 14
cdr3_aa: CASSTRTSVNGYTF
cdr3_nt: TGTGCCAGCAGTACCAGGACAAGTGTCAATGGCTACACCTTC

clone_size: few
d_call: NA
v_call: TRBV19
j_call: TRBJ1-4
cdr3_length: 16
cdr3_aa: CASSIGTLELGEKLFF
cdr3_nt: TGTGCCAGTAGTATCGGGACACTAGAACTTGGCGAAAAACTGTTTTTT

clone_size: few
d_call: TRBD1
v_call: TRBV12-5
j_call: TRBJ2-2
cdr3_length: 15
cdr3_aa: CASGLGQGNTGELFF
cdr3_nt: TGTGCTAGTGGTTTGGGACAGGGGAACACCGGGGAGCTGTTTTTT

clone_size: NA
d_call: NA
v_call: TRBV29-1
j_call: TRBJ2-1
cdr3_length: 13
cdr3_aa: CSVSRQEYNEQFF
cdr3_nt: TGCAGCGTTAGTCGCCAGGAGTACAATGAGCAGTTCTTC

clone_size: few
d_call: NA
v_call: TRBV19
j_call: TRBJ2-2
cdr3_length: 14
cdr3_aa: CASSIRQTTGELFF
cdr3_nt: TGTGCCAGTAGTATCCGGCAAACTACCGGGGAGCTGTTTTTT

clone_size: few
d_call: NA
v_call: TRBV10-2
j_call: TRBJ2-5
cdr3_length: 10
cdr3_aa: CASRQETQYF
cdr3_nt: TGCGCCAGCAGACAAGAGACCCAGTACTTC

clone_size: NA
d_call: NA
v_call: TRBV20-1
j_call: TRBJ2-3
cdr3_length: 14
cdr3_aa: CSADAGGYADTQYF
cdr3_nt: TGCAGTGCGGACGCCGGAGGGTACGCAGATACGCAGTATTTT

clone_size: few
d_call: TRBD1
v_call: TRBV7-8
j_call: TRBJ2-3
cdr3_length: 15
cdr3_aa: CASSLRTGFSDTQYF
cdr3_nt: TGTGCCAGCAGCTTAAGGACAGGGTTTTCAGATACGCAGTATTTT

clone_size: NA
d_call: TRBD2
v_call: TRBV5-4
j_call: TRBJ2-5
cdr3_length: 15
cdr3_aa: CASSLDGGGAETQYF
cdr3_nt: TGTGCCAGCAGCTTGGACGGCGGGGGGGCGGAGACCCAGTACTTC

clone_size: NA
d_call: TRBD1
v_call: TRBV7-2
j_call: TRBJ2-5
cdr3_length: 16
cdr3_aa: CASSSALKGAGETQYF
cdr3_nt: TGTGCCAGCAGCTCCGCTTTGAAGGGGGCGGGTGAGACCCAGTACTTC

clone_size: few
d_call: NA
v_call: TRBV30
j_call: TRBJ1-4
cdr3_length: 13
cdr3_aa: CAWTSGGDEKLFF
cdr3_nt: TGTGCCTGGACGAGCGGGGGGGATGAAAAACTGTTTTTT

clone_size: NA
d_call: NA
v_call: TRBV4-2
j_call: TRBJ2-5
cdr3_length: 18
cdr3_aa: CASSQVRITGVSGGTQYF
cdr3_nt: TGTGCCAGCAGCCAAGTGCGGATTACAGGGGTCTCGGGGGGGACCCAGTACTTC

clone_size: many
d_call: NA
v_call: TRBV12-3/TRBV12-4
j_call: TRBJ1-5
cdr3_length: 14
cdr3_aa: CASSLSVSNQPQHF
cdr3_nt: TGTGCCAGCAGTTTATCCGTTAGCAATCAGCCCCAGCATTTT

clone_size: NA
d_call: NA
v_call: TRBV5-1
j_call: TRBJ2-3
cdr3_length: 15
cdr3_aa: CASVVGDATTDTQYF
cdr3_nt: TGCGCCAGCGTCGTGGGCGACGCAACCACAGATACGCAGTATTTT

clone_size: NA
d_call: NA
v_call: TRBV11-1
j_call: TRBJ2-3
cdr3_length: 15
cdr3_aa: CASSSDGSLADTQYF
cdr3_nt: TGTGCCAGCAGCTCGGACGGCTCATTGGCAGATACGCAGTATTTT

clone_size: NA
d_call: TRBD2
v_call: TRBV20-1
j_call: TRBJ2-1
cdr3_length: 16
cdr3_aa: CSARDSGTSVGNEQFF
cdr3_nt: TGCAGTGCTAGAGATTCCGGGACTAGCGTGGGCAATGAGCAGTTCTTC

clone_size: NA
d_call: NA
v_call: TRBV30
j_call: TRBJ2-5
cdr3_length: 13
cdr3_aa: CAWSSPPRETQYF
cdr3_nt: TGTGCCTGGAGTAGTCCCCCGCGGGAGACCCAGTACTTC

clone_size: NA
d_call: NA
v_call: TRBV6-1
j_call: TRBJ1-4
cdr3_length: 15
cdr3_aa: CASSYSQGPNEKLFF
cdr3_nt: TGTGCCAGCAGTTATTCACAGGGTCCTAATGAAAAACTGTTTTTT

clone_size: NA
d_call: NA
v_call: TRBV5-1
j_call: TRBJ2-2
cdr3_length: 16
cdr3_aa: CASSMHGTTNTGELFF
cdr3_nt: TGCGCCAGCAGCATGCACGGGACCACCAACACCGGGGAGCTGTTTTTT

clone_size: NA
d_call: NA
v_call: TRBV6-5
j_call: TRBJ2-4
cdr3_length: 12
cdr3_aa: CASSPTGQIQYF
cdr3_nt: TGTGCCAGCAGTCCTACAGGGCAGATTCAGTACTTC

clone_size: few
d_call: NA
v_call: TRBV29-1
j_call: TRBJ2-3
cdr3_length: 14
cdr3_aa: CSVDPRARTDTQYF
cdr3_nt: TGCAGCGTTGATCCCCGGGCACGCACAGATACGCAGTATTTT

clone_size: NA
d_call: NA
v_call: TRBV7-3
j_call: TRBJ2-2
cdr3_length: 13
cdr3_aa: CASSGTDTGELFF
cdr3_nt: TGTGCCAGCAGCGGGACGGACACCGGGGAGCTGTTTTTT

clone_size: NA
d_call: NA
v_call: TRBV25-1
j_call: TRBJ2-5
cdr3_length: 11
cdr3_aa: CASSAQETQYF
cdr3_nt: TGTGCCAGCAGTGCTCAAGAGACCCAGTACTTC

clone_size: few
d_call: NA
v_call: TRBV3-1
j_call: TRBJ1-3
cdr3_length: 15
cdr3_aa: CASSQVGGPGNTIYF
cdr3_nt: TGTGCCAGCAGCCAAGTGGGGGGTCCCGGAAACACCATATATTTT

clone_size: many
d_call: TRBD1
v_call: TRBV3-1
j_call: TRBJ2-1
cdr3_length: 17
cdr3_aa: CASSQRPTGDPYNEQFF
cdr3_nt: TGTGCCAGCAGCCAACGACCGACAGGGGACCCCTACAATGAGCAGTTCTTC

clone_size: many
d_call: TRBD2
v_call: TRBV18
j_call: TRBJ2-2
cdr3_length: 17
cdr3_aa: CASSPTGLAGNTGELFF
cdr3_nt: TGTGCCAGCTCACCTACGGGACTAGCGGGGAACACCGGGGAGCTGTTTTTT

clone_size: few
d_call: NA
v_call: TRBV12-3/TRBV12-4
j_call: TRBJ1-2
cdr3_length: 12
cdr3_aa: CASSLNGGGYTF
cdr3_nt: TGTGCCAGCAGTTTAAATGGGGGAGGCTACACCTTC

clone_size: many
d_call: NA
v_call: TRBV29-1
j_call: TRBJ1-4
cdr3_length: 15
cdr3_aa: CSVEPEGRTNEKLFF
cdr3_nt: TGCAGCGTTGAACCCGAGGGACGGACTAATGAAAAACTGTTTTTT

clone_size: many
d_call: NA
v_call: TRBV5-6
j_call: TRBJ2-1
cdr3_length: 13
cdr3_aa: CASSLGTAPEQFF
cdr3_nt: TGTGCCAGCAGCTTGGGGACTGCCCCCGAGCAGTTCTTC

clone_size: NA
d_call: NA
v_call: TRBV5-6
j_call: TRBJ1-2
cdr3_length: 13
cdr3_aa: CASTGLLDYGYTF
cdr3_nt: TGTGCCAGCACGGGCCTACTTGACTATGGCTACACCTTC

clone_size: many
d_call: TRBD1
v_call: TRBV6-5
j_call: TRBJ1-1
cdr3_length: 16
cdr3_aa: CASSQVQGHSYTEAFF
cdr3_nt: TGTGCCAGCAGCCAAGTACAGGGGCATTCGTACACTGAAGCTTTCTTT

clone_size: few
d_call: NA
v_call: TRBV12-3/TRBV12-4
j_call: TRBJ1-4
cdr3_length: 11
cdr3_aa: CAARVAEKLFF
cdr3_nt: TGTGCCGCCCGGGTAGCTGAAAAACTGTTTTTT

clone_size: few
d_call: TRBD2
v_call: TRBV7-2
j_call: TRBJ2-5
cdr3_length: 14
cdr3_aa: CASSLSGGEETQYF
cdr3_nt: TGTGCCAGCAGCTTGAGCGGGGGGGAAGAGACCCAGTACTTC

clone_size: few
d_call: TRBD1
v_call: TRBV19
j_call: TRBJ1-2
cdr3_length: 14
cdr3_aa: CASSPNRGARGYTF
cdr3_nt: TGTGCCAGTAGTCCCAACAGGGGGGCGCGAGGCTACACCTTC

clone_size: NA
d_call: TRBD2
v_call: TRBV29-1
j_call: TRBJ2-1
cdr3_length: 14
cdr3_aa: CSVGVRGGGYEQFF
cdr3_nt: TGCAGCGTTGGTGTTCGGGGGGGCGGTTATGAGCAGTTCTTC

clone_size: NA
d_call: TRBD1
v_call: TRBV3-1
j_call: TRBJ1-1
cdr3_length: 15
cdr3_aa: CANSQADRGRTEAFF
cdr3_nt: TGTGCCAACAGCCAAGCTGACAGGGGACGGACTGAAGCTTTCTTT

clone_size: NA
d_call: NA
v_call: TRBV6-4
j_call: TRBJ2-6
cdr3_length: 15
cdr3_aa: CASSDWASGANVLTF
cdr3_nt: TGTGCCAGCAGTGACTGGGCCTCTGGGGCCAACGTCCTGACTTTC

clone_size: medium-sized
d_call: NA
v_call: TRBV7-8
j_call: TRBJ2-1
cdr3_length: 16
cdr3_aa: CASSSRSGPYYNEQFF
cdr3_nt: TGTGCCAGCAGCTCAAGGTCGGGCCCTTATTACAATGAGCAGTTCTTC

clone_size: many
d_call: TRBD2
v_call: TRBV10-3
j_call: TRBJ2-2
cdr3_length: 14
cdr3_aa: CAISDAGDTGELFF
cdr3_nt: TGTGCCATCAGTGACGCGGGGGACACCGGGGAGCTGTTTTTT